This entry lists 6 T cell receptor beta chains sequenced from one sample in a study of T-cell memory formation after mild COVID-19. MiXCR was run by TCRdb on the 5' RACE reads, yielding one entry per CDR3 protein. The sample has about 430,000 distinct CDR3 sequences; roughly 18% are singletons. Sample: PBMCs or a T cell subset sorted from them (not recorded which). These receptors were taken from a man between 18 and 35 years old who had mild COVID-19 (a few samples of this study predate the infection). Cell type and time point are not known.

This clonotype was found a few times. The chain recombines TRBV20-1 with TRBJ2-3, with a tentative D call TRBD1 (5 bases). This CDR3 comprises 13 residues. V was cut by 6 bases and J by 2 bases, with 12 bases left in between. CDR1 is DFQATT, CDR2 SNEGSKA, per germline (reference sequence). CDR3 coding DNA: TGCAGTGCCTCGACAGATTCCACAGATACGCAGTATTTT. It is translated as CSASTDSTDTQYF.

This clonotype came up a few times. The CDR3 sequence is CASSLISWTGGNDEQFF. CDR3 coding DNA: TGTGCCAGCAGCCTGATTAGTTGGACAGGGGGTAACGATGAGCAGTTCTTC. The V and J genes are TRBV7-2 and TRBJ2-1, with 10 bases fitting TRBD1. The CDR3 length is 17 residues. Germline V gene sequence: CDR1 SGHTA, CDR2 FQGNSA. Germline trimming cut 5 bases from V and 8 bases from J; bases unmatched to any gene: 15.

The chain is built from TRBV29-1 and TRBJ2-7, with TRBD1 matching 11 bases. V gave up 7 bases and J gave up 8 bases; unmatched junction bases: 7. The CDR3 sequence is 12 residues long. The germline CDR1 and CDR2 sequences are SQVTM and ANQGSEA. Here the CDR3 DNA reads TGCAGCGGGGAGGGACAGGGGGGCAAGCAGTACTTC. The encoded protein is CSGEGQGGKQYF.

This clonotype has more than one count but fewer than ten. V gene TRBV4-3 combines with J gene TRBJ1-6; perhaps TRBD1 as D (6 bases). The CDR3 is 16 amino acids. Trimming took off 2 bases at V and 1 base at J, with 9 bases between the two ends. Germline-derived CDR1 and CDR2 are LGHNA and YSLEER. CDR3 nucleotide sequence: TGCGCCAGCAGCCAACGGGGGCTTTCCTATAATTCACCCCTCCACTTT. Its translation is CASSQRGLSYNSPLHF.

The table lists this clonotype with a few counts. The chain employs TRBV29-1 and TRBJ1-3, with D perhaps matching TRBD1 (5 bases). Trimming stripped 1 base from V and 6 bases from J, with 13 bases between. Looked up from germline, CDR1 is SQVTM and CDR2 is ANQGSEA. This CDR3 has 14 residues. CDR3 protein: CSVEGRGEENTIYF. The CDR3 DNA sequence: TGCAGCGTTGAAGGTCGGGGGGAGGAAAACACCATATATTTT.

This chain connects TRBV6-6 to TRBJ2-3; 10 bases match TRBD1. The CDR3 is 14 residues long. J gave up 2 bases and V 7 bases, and 3 bases lay outside the gene matches. The germline CDR1 and CDR2 sequences are MNHNY and SVGAGI (reference sequence). Written as DNA, the CDR3 is TGTGCCAGCACCGGGACAGGGGCCACAGATACGCAGTATTTT. This encodes CASTGTGATDTQYF.